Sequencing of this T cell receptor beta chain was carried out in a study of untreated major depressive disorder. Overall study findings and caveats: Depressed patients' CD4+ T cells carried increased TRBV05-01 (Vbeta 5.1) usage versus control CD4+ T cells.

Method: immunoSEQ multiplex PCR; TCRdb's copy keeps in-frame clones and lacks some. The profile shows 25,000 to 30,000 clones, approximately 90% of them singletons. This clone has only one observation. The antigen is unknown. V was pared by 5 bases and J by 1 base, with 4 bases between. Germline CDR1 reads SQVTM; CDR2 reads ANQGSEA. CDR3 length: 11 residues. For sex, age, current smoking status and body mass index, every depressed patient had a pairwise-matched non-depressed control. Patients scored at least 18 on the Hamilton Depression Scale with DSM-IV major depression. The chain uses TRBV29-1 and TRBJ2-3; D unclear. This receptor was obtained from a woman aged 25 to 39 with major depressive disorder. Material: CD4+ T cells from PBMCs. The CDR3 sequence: CSVKGTDTQYF. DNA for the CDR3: TGCAGCGTTAAGGGCACAGATACGCAGTATTTT.